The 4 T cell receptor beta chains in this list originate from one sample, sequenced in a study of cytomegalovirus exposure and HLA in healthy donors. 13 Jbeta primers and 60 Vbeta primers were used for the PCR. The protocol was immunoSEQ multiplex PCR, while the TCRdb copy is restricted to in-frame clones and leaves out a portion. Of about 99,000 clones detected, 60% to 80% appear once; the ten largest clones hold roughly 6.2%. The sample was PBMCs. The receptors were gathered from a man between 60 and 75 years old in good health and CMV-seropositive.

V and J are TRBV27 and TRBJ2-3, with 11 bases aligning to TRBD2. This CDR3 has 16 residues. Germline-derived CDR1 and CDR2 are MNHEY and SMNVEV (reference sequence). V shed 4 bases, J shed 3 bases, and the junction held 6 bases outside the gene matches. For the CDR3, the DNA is TGTGCCAGCAGTTATCTGACTAGCGGGGCGACAGATACGCAGTATTTT. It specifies CASSYLTSGATDTQYF.

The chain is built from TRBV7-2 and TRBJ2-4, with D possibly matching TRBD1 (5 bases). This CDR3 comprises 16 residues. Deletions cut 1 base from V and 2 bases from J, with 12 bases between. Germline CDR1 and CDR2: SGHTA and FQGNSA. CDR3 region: CASSLGQGGPKNIQYF. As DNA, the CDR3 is TGTGCCAGCAGCTTAGGGCAGGGTGGGCCCAAAAACATTCAGTACTTC.

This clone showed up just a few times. CDR3 DNA sequence: TGTGCCAGCAGTGAATGGGGACAGGGGACAGGAGGCGAGCAGTACTTC. It translates to CASSEWGQGTGGEQYF. The chain has TRBV6-1 and TRBJ2-7; 10 nucleotides match TRBD1. This CDR3 has 16 amino acids. Germline values: CDR1 MNHNS, CDR2 SASEGT. Trimming at V came to 2 bases and at J to 6 bases, leaving 10 bases not matched to a gene.

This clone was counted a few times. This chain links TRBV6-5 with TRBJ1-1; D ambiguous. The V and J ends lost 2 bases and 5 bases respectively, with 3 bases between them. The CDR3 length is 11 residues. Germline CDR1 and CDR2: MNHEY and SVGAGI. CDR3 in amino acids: CASSYQTEAFF. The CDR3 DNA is TGTGCCAGCAGTTACCAGACTGAAGCTTTCTTT.